This section outlines one T cell receptor (beta chain) sequence together with its context. This entry belongs to a study of blood T cell repertoires in COVID-19. Study at large: Donors in the United States, Italy and Spain gave samples during acute or convalescent COVID-19. The analysed material was cDNA or gDNA that came from T cells, B-cell-depleted T cells, or PBMCs.

Germline V gene lookup returns CDR1 SNHLY and CDR2 FYNNEI. There are 15 residues in the CDR3. V lost 5 bases and J lost 0, with 13 bases in between. Per the authors' pipeline: Scientists estimated how many nucleated cells there were by amplifying reference gene primers. TCRdb's table, derived via immunoSEQ multiplex PCR, lists solely in-frame clones and lacks some. Clone size and V and J calls were adopted from that table, with D and trimming inferred from the DNA. The sample holds 200,000 to 300,000 clones, approximately 90% seen once. Participants, 18 to 89 years old, spanned around 25 US areas. The genes are TRBV2 and TRBJ1-1; a weak D match, TRBD1 (5 bases). What was sequenced was PBMCs or T cells enriched from blood (not recorded which). The clonotype was recovered from a woman in her thirties with acute COVID-19. The CDR3 DNA is TGTGCCAGCAGTTATACGGGACTGCTGAACACTGAAGCTTTCTTT. Its translation is CASSYTGLLNTEAFF.